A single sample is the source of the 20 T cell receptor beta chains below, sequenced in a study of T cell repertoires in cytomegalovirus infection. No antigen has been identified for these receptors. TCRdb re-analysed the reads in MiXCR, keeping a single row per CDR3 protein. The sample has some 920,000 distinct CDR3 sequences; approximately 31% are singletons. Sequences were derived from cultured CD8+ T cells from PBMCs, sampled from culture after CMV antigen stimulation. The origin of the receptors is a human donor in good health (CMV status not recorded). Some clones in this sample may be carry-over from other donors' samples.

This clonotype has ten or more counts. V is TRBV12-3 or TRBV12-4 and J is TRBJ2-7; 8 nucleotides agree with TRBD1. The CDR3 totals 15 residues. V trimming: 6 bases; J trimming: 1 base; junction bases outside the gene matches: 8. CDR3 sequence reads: CASSLPGQASYEQYF. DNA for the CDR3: TGTGCCAGCAGCCTACCGGGACAGGCATCCTACGAGCAGTACTTC.

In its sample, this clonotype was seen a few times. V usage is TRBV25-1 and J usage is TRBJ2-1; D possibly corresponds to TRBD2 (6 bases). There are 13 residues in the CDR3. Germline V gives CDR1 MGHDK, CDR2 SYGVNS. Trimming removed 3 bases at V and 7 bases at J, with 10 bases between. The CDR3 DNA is TGTGCCAGCAGTGAGGGACTGCGGAATGAGCAGTTCTTC. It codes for CASSEGLRNEQFF.

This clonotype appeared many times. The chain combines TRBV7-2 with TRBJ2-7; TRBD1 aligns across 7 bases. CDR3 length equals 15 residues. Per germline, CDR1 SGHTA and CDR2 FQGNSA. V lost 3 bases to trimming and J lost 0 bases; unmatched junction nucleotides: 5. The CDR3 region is CASSFPGQYSYEQYF. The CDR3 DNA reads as TGTGCCAGCAGCTTTCCGGGACAGTACTCCTACGAGCAGTACTTC.

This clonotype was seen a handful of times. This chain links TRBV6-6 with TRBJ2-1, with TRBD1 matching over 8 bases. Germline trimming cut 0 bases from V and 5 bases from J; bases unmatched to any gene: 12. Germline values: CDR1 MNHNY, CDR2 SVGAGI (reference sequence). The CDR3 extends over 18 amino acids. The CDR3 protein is CASSYSVFRQGSNNEQFF. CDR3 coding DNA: TGTGCCAGCAGTTACTCGGTTTTTAGACAGGGGTCCAACAATGAGCAGTTCTTC.

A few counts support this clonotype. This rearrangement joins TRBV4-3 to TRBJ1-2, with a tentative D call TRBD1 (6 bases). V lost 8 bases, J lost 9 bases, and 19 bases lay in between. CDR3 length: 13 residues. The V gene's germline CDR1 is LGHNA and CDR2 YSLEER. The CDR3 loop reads CASRATQGYSYTF. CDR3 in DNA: TGCGCCAGCCGAGCCACGCAGGGGTATAGCTACACCTTC.

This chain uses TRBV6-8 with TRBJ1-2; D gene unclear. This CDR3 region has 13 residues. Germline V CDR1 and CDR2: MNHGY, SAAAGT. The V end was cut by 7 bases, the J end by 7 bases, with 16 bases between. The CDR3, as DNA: TGTGCCAGCATGGGTGACGTTTTCGTTGGCTACACCTTC. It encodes CASMGDVFVGYTF.

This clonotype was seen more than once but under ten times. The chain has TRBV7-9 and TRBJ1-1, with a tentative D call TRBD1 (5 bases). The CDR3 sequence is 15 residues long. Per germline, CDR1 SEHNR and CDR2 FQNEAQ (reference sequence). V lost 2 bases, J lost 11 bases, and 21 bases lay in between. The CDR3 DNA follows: TGTGCCAGCAGCTTACCGCAGGGCTCCCATCCGTCCGCTTTCTTT. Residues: CASSLPQGSHPSAFF.

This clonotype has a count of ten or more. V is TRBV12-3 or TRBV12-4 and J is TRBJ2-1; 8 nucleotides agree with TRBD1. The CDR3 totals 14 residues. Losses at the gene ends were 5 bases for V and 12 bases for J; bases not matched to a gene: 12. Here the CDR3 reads CASSPRTGQKRQFF. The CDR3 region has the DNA TGTGCCAGCAGTCCACGGACAGGGCAGAAAAGGCAGTTCTTC.

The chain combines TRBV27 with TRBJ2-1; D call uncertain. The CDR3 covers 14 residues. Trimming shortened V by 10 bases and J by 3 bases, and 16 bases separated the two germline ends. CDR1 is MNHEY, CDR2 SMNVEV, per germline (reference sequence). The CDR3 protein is CATKKNGNYNEQFF. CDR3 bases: TGTGCCACCAAAAAGAACGGAAACTACAATGAGCAGTTCTTC.

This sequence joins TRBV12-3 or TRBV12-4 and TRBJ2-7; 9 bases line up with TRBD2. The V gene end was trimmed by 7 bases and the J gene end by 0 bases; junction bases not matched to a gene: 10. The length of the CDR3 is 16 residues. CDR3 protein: CASKMASGDISYEQYF. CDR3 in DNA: TGTGCCAGCAAGATGGCTAGCGGGGACATCTCCTACGAGCAGTACTTC.

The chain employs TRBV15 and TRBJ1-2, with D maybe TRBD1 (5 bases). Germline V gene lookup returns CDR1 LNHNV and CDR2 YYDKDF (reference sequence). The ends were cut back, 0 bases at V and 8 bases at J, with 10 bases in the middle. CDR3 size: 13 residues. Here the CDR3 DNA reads TGTGCCACCAGCAGAGACCGGACATCCGGCTACACCTTC. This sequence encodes CATSRDRTSGYTF.

The CDR3 sequence is CASSEGGDYSNQPQHF. In DNA, the CDR3 is TGTGCCAGCAGTGAAGGAGGTGACTATAGCAATCAGCCCCAGCATTTT. This chain uses TRBV6-1 with TRBJ1-5; D ambiguous. Trimming took 1 base from V and 0 from J, leaving 10 bases between them. CDR1 and CDR2 from the germline V gene are MNHNS and SASEGT. The CDR3 sequence is 16 residues long.

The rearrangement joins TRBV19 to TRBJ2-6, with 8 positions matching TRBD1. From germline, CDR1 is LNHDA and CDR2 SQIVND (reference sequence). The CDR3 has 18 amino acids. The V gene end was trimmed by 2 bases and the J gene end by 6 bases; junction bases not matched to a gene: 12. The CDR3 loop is CASSIKGDRGPVANVLTF. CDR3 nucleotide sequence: TGTGCCAGTAGTATAAAGGGTGACAGGGGCCCGGTGGCCAACGTCCTGACTTTC.

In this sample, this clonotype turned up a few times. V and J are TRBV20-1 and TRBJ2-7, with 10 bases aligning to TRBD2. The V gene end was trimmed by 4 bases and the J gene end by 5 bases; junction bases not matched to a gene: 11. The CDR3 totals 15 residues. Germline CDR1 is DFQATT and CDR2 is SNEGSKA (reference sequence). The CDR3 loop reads CSAKPQVLAGDEQYF. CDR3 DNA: TGCAGTGCTAAGCCCCAGGTCCTAGCGGGAGACGAGCAGTACTTC.

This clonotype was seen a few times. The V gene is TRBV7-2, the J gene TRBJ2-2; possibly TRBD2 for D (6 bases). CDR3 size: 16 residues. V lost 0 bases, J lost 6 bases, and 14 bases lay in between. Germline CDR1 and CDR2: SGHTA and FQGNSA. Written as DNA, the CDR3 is TGTGCCAGCAGCTTAGCGTATCGGGGGAAGTCCGGGGAGCTGTTTTTT. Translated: CASSLAYRGKSGELFF.

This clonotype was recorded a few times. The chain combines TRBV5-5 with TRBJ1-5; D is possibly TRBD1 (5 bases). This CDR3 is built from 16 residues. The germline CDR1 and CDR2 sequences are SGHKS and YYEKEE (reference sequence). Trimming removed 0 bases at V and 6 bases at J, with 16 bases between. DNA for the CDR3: TGTGCCAGCAGCTTGGTGAACAGGCCTCAGGGTCAGCCCCAGCATTTT. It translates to CASSLVNRPQGQPQHF.

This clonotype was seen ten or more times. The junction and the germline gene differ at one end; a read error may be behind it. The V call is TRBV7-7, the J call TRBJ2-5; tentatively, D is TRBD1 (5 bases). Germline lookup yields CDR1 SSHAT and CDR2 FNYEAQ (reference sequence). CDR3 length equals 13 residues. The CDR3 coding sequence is TGTGCTAGCAGCCCAGGGATCTCAGAGACCCAGTACTTC. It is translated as CASSPGISETQYF.

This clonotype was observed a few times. CDR3 sequence: CASSLRKWTEAFF. The CDR3 region has the DNA TGTGCCAGCAGTTTGAGGAAGTGGACTGAAGCTTTCTTT. This rearrangement joins TRBV27 to TRBJ1-1, with D unclear. This CDR3 has 13 amino acids. The germline V gene encodes CDR1 MNHEY and CDR2 SMNVEV (reference sequence). Trimming removed 3 bases at V and 5 bases at J, with 10 bases between.

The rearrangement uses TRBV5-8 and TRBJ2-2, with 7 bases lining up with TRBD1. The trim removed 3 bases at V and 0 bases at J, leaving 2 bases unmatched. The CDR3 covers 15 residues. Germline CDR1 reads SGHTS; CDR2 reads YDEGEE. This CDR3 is CASSWGQPNTGELFF. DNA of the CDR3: TGTGCCAGCAGCTGGGGACAGCCGAACACCGGGGAGCTGTTTTTT. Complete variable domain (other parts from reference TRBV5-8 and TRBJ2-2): EAGVTQSPTHLIKTRGQQATLRCSPISGHTSVYWYQQALGLGLQFLLWYDEGEERNRGNFPPRFSGRQFPNYSSELNVNALELEDSALYLCASSWGQPNTGELFFGEGSRLTVL.

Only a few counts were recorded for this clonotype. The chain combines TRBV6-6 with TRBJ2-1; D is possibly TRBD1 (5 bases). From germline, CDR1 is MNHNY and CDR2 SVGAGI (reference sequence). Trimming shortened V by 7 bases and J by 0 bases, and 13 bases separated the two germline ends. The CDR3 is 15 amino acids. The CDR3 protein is CASKSTESSYNEQFF. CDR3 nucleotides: TGTGCCAGCAAATCGACAGAGAGCTCCTACAATGAGCAGTTCTTC.